This TCR beta chain was sequenced during a study of blood T cell repertoires in COVID-19 (dated by TCRdb to about 2020). Broadly, across the study: Samples covering the acute and convalescent phases of COVID-19 were provided by collaborators in the United States, Italy and Spain. The material from the prospective study consisted of cDNA or gDNA derived from T cells, B-cell-depleted T cells, or PBMCs. The dataset comprised deeply sampled blood TCRbeta repertoires from subjects exposed to, actively infected with, or recovered from COVID-19. A freely available public database, intended as a resource for researchers studying the immune response to SARS-CoV-2, is where the repertoires were released. The samples were drawn from the first 160 participants of the ongoing ImmuneRACE study and from more than 1,000 subjects provided by 6 global collaborators. The sample metadata nearly always contained a de-identified subject ID, COVID-19 status, age in years and sex. Where available, HLA class I and class II types were taken from metadata supplied by the sample provider and were not determined by assay-based typing. The study at large found these results: How much clinical and demographic metadata was included differed by source and by participant, and the metadata was provided uncurated.

The junction shows trimming of 3 bases on V and 4 bases on J, plus 13 bases between the germline ends. CDR1 and CDR2 are drawn from the germline V gene: SNHLY, FYNNEI. From cysteine to phenylalanine, the CDR3 is 14 amino acids long. Just CDR3 DNA is preserved here, 42 bases in frame from base 1. The immunoSEQ Assay, a bias-controlled multiplex PCR, was used to amplify TCRbeta CDR3 regions from genomic DNA. The paper's data handling went like this. Within the assay, amplification of reference gene primers was used to estimate how many nucleated cells each sample contained. To quantify the absolute abundance of each unique TCRbeta CDR3 rearrangement, sequence reads were collapsed and filtered. For each sample, productive Simpson clonality was calculated as the square root of Simpson's diversity index across productive rearrangements. Held by TCRdb, this immuneACCESS table contains in-frame sequences only and omits some clones. Under half of the omission traces to an unresolved V gene where checked; the cause of the rest is unknown. D and trimming come from the DNA, and the V and J calls and clone size come from that table. The sample records around 190,000 clones, under 85% of which are singletons. The leading ten clones occupy approximately 7.1% of the sample.

Each collaborating institution followed its own protocols to collect whole blood in K2EDTA tubes. For TCRbeta analysis, collaborators shipped samples as frozen whole blood, isolated PBMCs, or DNA extracted from either of those sample types. Turning to this clone: This receptor's antigen is unknown. No per-base quality is available; no much larger clone lies one base away.

Material for sequencing was peripheral blood. This chain joins TRBV2 to TRBJ2-7; possibly the D gene is TRBD1, per 5 matching bases. The sequence was obtained from a human donor in a cohort sampled during active COVID-19. CDR3 reads: CASSDRQGPYEQYF. The nucleotide sequence reads as follows: TGTGCCAGCAGTGACCGTCAGGGCCCTTACGAGCAGTACTTC.